The T cell receptor beta chain described here comes from a study of cytomegalovirus exposure and HLA in healthy donors (dated by TCRdb to about 2017). Notes on the research overall: An earlier analysis of some 620 of the donors reported 276 Gb of sequence data and around 100 million unique TCR beta sequences obtained from approximately 180 million T cells. An early release that covered fewer than 800 HLA-typed donors contained approximately 300 gigabases of sequencing data and 85 million to 100 million unique TCR sequences. Of the roughly 390 genotyped donors, more than 75% were placed in the genetic ancestry cluster associated with self-reported Caucasian donors. The study aimed to test whether signatures of past pathogen exposure could be identified by cataloging public T cell receptors. The T cell repertoires of roughly 660 subjects were profiled by immunosequencing and related to cytomegalovirus serostatus. Along with the roughly 670-subject first cohort, a separate validation cohort of roughly 110 different subjects was used. To predict cytomegalovirus infection status, the study brought together high-throughput TCR immunosequencing, statistical association of individual TCRs with disease status, and machine learning. A later analysis re-analyzed previously published TCR beta repertoires from 650 to 800 donors and added high-resolution HLA genotyping to study TCR occurrence patterns. The later analysis used no new phenotypic data to find candidate immune exposures, relying instead on TCR beta sequences and their occurrence across donors. To decide whether each TCR beta V gene segment behaved as functional or pseudogenic, an earlier analysis of approximately 600 of the donors relied on high-throughput TCR beta sequencing. Donor age, sex, ethnicity and CMV serostatus were compiled alongside the repertoire data. In a later genetic analysis, genome-wide SNP genotypes for about three fifths of the 666 donors were used, and that subset was treated as a discovery cohort. Every repertoire in the discovery cohort had been generated on one and the same sequencing platform. Both class I and class II loci were covered by HLA typing, at four-digit resolution. Typing coverage varied by locus: roughly 629-630 donors for A, B, C, DRB1 and DQB1; about 520 for DQA1; approximately 610 for DPA1; approximately 470 for DPB1. Five DR-DQ haplotypes were treated as single units for association and clustering because of strong linkage in the cohort. Across roughly 420 genotyped donors of the cohort, an average of roughly 250,000 unique TCR beta nucleotide sequences per donor were sequenced, and approximately 17% of those sequences were non-productive. Results the study describes overall, beyond this receptor: In vitro tests confirmed that three of the cytomegalovirus-associated TCR beta chains recognize cytomegalovirus antigens. Correlated functional status among segregating V segments might reflect linkage disequilibrium, but an unknown experimental factor could not be ruled out. When HLA alleles, especially DR and DQ, strongly co-occurred, attributing TCR associations to individual alleles was difficult. The 87-base-pair reads could not distinguish some IMGT-functional V segments, including TRBV6-2 and TRBV6-3, so those segments were excluded. A later genetic analysis associated a missense DCLRE1C variant with V-gene and J-gene trimming of TCR beta chains, and an independent cohort replicated the association. Only TCR beta chains were sequenced in this cohort, and the absence of alpha or paired-chain data limited detectable features. Across donors, most TCR sequences were observed very rarely, whereas some public TCRs were present in many individuals. The classifier was reported to diagnose cytomegalovirus status with high specificity and sensitivity in both the original cohort and the validation cohort. Around 16 rarely observed V segments, including chromosome 9 orphons, were excluded from the earlier analysis of just under 600 of the donors because counts were too low. The authors suggested that the approach could potentially be generalized to other disease states and immunological phenotypes. Several of the top co-occurrence clusters appeared to be linked to parvovirus B19, influenza, CMV and Epstein-Barr virus, according to a later analysis. Most CMV-associated TCR beta chains appeared to be HLA-restricted in a later analysis, and the HLA associations seemed to be driven largely by CMV exposure. Specific HLA alleles were associated with roughly 16,000 TCR beta sequences at a false discovery rate of 0.05 in a later analysis. Presence/absence analyses assumed roughly uniform sequencing depth across donors, an assumption that may not hold. A further reported finding was that TCR beta sequences accurately predicted the HLA-A and HLA-B alleles for most subjects in the first cohort. A cluster of highly shared sequence variants was judged likely to be a technical artifact of the sequencing pipeline. Because some donors lacked HLA typing at each locus, the association tests relied only on the typed subset. A later analysis found that HLA-associated TCR beta chains were more clonally expanded and had lower generation probabilities than equally common non-associated chains. Compared with the 666-donor mean, donors in an Asian-associated ancestry cluster had fewer N-insertions in productive TCRs, according to a later genetic analysis. An earlier analysis of around 540 of the donors showed that most TCR beta V segments appeared in productive rearrangements either about 90% or about 30% of the time, which broadly matched IMGT annotations. For the cohort, immune exposure information was limited to CMV serostatus. According to a later analysis, TCR association rates differed among HLA loci, with DRB1 alleles showing the most associated TCRs and HLA-C alleles showing the fewest. The study gave a list of about 160 TCR beta chains associated with cytomegalovirus.

This clone occurred once. There is no known antigen for this receptor. The input lacks base qualities; no much larger clone sits a single base away. The cohort consisted of 650 to 700 healthy bone marrow donors. At the time of sampling, all cohort members were nominally healthy, though unrecorded immune exposures were likely present. The donor tested CMV seropositive, placing the donor among the 289 seropositive members of the cohort. Every donor gave a peripheral blood sample, and the peripheral blood mononuclear cells from that sample were used for TCR beta sequencing. The Qiagen DNeasy Blood Extraction Kit was used to extract genomic DNA from the blood cell samples. For this chain, trimming is 0 bases at the V end and 2 bases at the J end, and the number of junction bases without a gene match is 8. The germline V gene (reference sequence) sets CDR1 to LNHNV and CDR2 to YYDKDF. The CDR3 covers 18 residues, taking in both the cysteine and the phenylalanine. The only DNA kept is the CDR3, 54 bases in frame from the first base.

To prepare the library, the immunoSEQ multiplex PCR assay was applied. A mixture of 60 forward primers for TCR Vbeta segments and 13 reverse primers for TCR Jbeta segments was used in the multiplex PCR. A multiplex PCR assay on genomic DNA amplified the CDR3 region of rearranged TCR beta genes. On the Illumina HiSeq System, the amplified TCR beta libraries were sequenced as 87-base-pair reads. The original pipeline was this. A later analysis tallied around 82 million unique TCR beta chains across the approximately 670 repertoires, and roughly 11 million of those chains were shared by two or more donors. Raw reads were error-corrected and collapsed into unique sequences with a nearest-neighbor algorithm that merged closely related sequences to remove PCR and sequencing errors. To assign V, D and J gene segments, CDR3 sequences were aligned to IMGT reference sequences. Each retained sequence needed at least a six-nucleotide match to both a V gene segment and a J gene segment. Rearrangements were classified as productive when the CDR3 lacked stop codons and remained in frame with V and J, and all other rearrangements were classified as non-productive. Following IMGT convention, CDR3 was defined as the stretch from the second conserved V-encoded cysteine to the conserved J-encoded phenylalanine. Sequences without an unambiguous match to a single V gene segment were excluded from the earlier analysis of approximately 600 of the donors. An earlier analysis of 587 of the donors classified V segments as functional when productive rearrangements were above 56.7% and as segregating when the standard deviation between donors was above 5%. A statistical classification framework was built to diagnose cytomegalovirus status from the catalog of TCR beta chain sequences. A later analysis assigned V and J genes by comparing TCR nucleotide sequences with IMGT/GENE-DB human TR gene sequences. The TCRdist pipeline was used in a later analysis to assign CDR3 sequences and most-parsimonious VDJ recombination scenarios. A later analysis defined each TCR beta chain by its CDR3 amino acid sequence plus V-gene family, and excluded reads lacking a unique V-gene family. A later analysis removed 450 to 600 highly shared, low-generation-probability nucleotide sequences to deal with suspected cross-contamination and a sequencing artifact. In a later analysis, a clonal expansion index was calculated for each public chain from normalized within-repertoire ranks of inferred template counts. A later analysis computed generation probabilities with a VDJ recombination model fitted to out-of-frame rearrangements, and checked the results against IGoR. In a later analysis, hypergeometric tests were used to score TCR-TCR, TCR-HLA and TCR-CMV co-occurrence, with a repertoire-size bias correction applied to TCR pairs. A later analysis estimated false discovery rates by permuting HLA or CMV assignments 20 times. In a later analysis, co-occurring TCRs were grouped with DBSCAN, and TCRdist sequence similarity was added when clustering was performed within HLA-allele-positive subsets. Repertoires with fewer than 30,000 or more than 120,000 public chains, plus five repertoires with anomalous nucleotide sharing, were excluded from co-occurrence clustering. Imported from immuneACCESS, the table was reduced by TCRdb to in-frame sequences with V and J called. These copies leave out some clones; in studies compared against another copy, an unresolved V gene accounts for under half, and the cause of the remainder is not known. V, J and clone size are taken as reported in that table, and D and trimming were inferred from the DNA itself. This sample gives 150,000 to 200,000 clones in total; 75% to 90% of them show up just once. The ten largest account for 1.2% to 1.5% of the sample.

The sample taken for sequencing was PBMCs. Recombination joined TRBV15 with TRBJ2-5, and 11 junction bases match TRBD2. The sequence was obtained from a girl aged 5-17 years in good health and CMV-seropositive. The CDR3: CATSRELAGVGEQETQYF. At the DNA level, the sequence is TGTGCCACCAGCAGAGAACTAGCGGGAGTGGGGGAACAAGAGACCCAGTACTTC.